This T cell receptor (beta chain) was obtained from a study of blood T cells in healthy people across ages. For the second PCR, which ran for 7 to 11 cycles, a sample-barcoded 5' primer and a J-beta primer mix were used. TCRdb processed the 5' RACE reads anew with MiXCR; each CDR3 protein has one entry. The data contain around 820,000 distinct CDR3 sequences, roughly 25% of them seen just once; the ten biggest clones take up approximately 4%. Trimming took 1 base from V and 7 from J, leaving 14 bases between them. This CDR3 has 14 amino acids. These data were also filed under a second study, of T cells of mothers and their children.

This TCR came from a boy between 10 and 17 years old in good health. The chain recombines TRBV12-3 or TRBV12-4 with TRBJ2-7; either TRBD1 or TRBD2 may supply D (5 bases each). Material for sequencing was blood. CDR3 nucleotides: TGTGCCAGCAGTTTAGACGGGACCGCTTGGGAGCAGTACTTC. As protein: CASSLDGTAWEQYF.